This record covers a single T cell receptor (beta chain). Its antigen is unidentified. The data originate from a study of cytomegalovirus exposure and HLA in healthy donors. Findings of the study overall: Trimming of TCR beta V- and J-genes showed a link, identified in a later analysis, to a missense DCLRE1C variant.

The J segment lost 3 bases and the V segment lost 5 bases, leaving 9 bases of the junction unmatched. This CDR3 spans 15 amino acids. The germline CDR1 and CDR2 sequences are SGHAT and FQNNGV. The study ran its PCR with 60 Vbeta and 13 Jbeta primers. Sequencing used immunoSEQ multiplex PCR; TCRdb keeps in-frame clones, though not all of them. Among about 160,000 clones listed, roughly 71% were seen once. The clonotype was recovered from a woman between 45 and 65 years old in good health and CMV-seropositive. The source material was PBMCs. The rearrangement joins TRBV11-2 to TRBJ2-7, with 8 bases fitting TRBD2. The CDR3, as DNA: TGTGCCAGCAGCCCGGGACTAGGCCCGATCTACGAGCAGTACTTC. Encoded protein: CASSPGLGPIYEQYF.